The clone carrying this T cell receptor (beta chain) has a handful of counts. What it binds is unknown. Being one base from a much bigger clone, this may be a read error. This record belongs to a study of Graves' ophthalmopathy and Graves' hyperthyroidism. General study findings and limits: The model predicted ophthalmopathy progression with 70.59% sensitivity and around 72% specificity.

CDR1 is SGHNT, CDR2 YYREEE, per germline (reference sequence). Trimming removed 2 bases from V and 3 bases from J, with 18 bases in between. This CDR3 region has 16 residues. RNA transcripts served as template for amplifying TCR beta CDR3 sequences. HTBI-primed first-round RT-PCR preceded second-round multiplex PCR. TCRdb used MiXCR to reprocess the multiplex PCR reads, holding one entry per CDR3 protein. The table has 580,000 or so distinct CDR3 sequences, roughly 40% seen once. People with hyperthyroidism were aged 18 to 65 and newly diagnosed, under 2 months' duration. Clinicians diagnosed using symptoms, serum thyroxine, TRAb, thyroid ultrasound and orbital computed tomography.

The sequenced sample was peripheral blood or thyroid tissue (not recorded which). The gene calls are TRBV5-4 and TRBJ2-7, with D perhaps TRBD1 or TRBD2 (5 bases each). The clonotype was recovered from an adult man with Graves' hyperthyroidism. The CDR3 here is CASSFPGASGVYEQYF. CDR3 nucleotides: TGTGCCAGCAGCTTTCCCGGGGCCAGTGGAGTCTACGAGCAGTACTTC. Full variable domain (outside the CDR3, taken from reference TRBV5-4 and TRBJ2-7): ETGVTQSPTHLIKTRGQQVTLRCSSQSGHNTVSWYQQALGQGPQFIFQYYREEENGRGNFPPRFSGLQFPNYSSELNVNALELDDSALYLCASSFPGASGVYEQYFGPGTRLTVT.